This paragraph reports one T cell receptor beta chain. As yet, its antigen is unknown. This record belongs to a study of blood T cells in healthy people across ages. The authors ran a second PCR of 7 to 11 cycles using a sample-barcoded 5' primer and a J-beta primer mix. TCRdb itself ran the 5' RACE reads through MiXCR, one entry per CDR3 protein. The data contain 750,000 to 950,000 distinct CDR3 sequences, 20% to 30% of them singletons. Study findings and constraints: The study regarded diversity estimates from one million T cells as underestimates.

Between the trimmed V and J ends, which lost 5 bases and 3 bases, there was a span of 10 bases. The CDR3 spans 14 residues. The germline CDR1 and CDR2 sequences are SNHLY and FYNNEI. Samples had at least 7 million PBMCs isolated from them. Another study also made use of these data, one on T cells of mothers and their children. That study adds: Over 9.5 million TCR beta CDR3 reads were obtained from each mother, and roughly 2.9 million from each child. A slight, non-significant increase in overlap was found for related mother-child pairs relative to unrelated pairs.

The chain uses TRBV2 and TRBJ1-4, with D possibly TRBD1 on 6 matching bases. The sequencing input was blood. The receptor comes from a boy younger than 18 in good health. CDR3 loop: CASSNRVANEKLFF. In DNA, the CDR3 is TGTGCCAGCAGTAACAGGGTGGCTAATGAAAAACTGTTTTTT.